This T cell receptor (beta chain) was profiled in a study of T cell repertoires in cytomegalovirus infection. Findings and limits, study-wide: Using cumulative public TCR beta family frequency, the authors identified those who carried CMV together with the relevant HLA.

As concerns this clonotype: No antigen is known for it.

This CDR3 comprises 16 residues. V was pared by 8 bases and J by 0 bases, with 17 bases between. Looked up from germline, CDR1 is MDHEN and CDR2 is SYDVKM. A single record per CDR3 protein comes from TCRdb applying MiXCR to the reads. This table holds over 250,000 distinct CDR3 sequences, 20% to 25% found once. Sequenced material: cultured PBMCs, taken from culture after CMV antigen stimulation. The origin of this receptor is a human donor in good health (CMV status not recorded). Some clones in this sample may be carry-over from other donors' samples. The chain joins TRBV28 to TRBJ2-1, with no clear D. This CDR3 reads CASSPYGGSSYNEQFF. CDR3 coding DNA: TGTGCCAGCTCCCCCTACGGCGGTAGCTCCTACAATGAGCAGTTCTTC.